The source of this T cell receptor (beta chain) is a study of cytomegalovirus exposure and HLA in healthy donors (dated by TCRdb to between 2016 and 2019). In the study overall: The 500 to 800 repertoires of the first cohort and the roughly 120 validation repertoires were produced on the same platform, according to a later analysis. The aim of the study was to test whether cataloging public T cell receptors could identify signatures of past pathogen exposure. Besides the first cohort of 666 subjects, a separate validation cohort made up of over 100 different subjects was used. High-throughput TCR immunosequencing, statistical association of individual TCRs with disease status, and machine learning were combined to predict cytomegalovirus infection status.

Donors formed part of the validation cohort, which comprised about 130 subjects and was distinct from the first cohort of under 800 subjects. At the junction V is shortened by 3 bases and J by 3 bases, with 14 bases in between. Counted from cysteine to phenylalanine, this CDR3 has 15 amino acids. Only the CDR3 DNA is retained, 45 bases long and in frame from the first base. In the germline V gene, CDR1 corresponds to LGHNA and CDR2 to YSLEER. As regards this clone: Its antigen specificity is not known. Base qualities are not at hand, and no much larger clone is one base apart.

The library was built by means of the immunoSEQ multiplex PCR assay. The authors processed their data as follows. A statistical classification framework was built to diagnose cytomegalovirus status from the catalog of TCR beta chain sequences. The table was pulled from immuneACCESS by TCRdb, which kept in-frame rearrangements only. Such tables lose some clones; where checked, under half of the loss comes from unresolved V genes, and the rest has no known cause. D and trimming come from the DNA, and the V and J calls and clone size come from that table. This sample has about 120,000 clones in its table, and approximately 90% of those were observed once. Approximately 2% of the sample rests with the top ten. What the study reported, not specific to this receptor: Three of the identified cytomegalovirus-associated TCR beta chains were confirmed in vitro to be specific for cytomegalovirus antigens. According to the authors, the approach could potentially be generalized to other disease states and immunological phenotypes. The study listed 150 to 200 TCR beta chains as associated with cytomegalovirus. In both the original and validation cohorts, the classifier was reported to diagnose cytomegalovirus status with high specificity and sensitivity. Of the cluster scores, approximately 95% were above 0 in a later analysis, which found that TCRs clustered in the first cohort also tended to co-occur in the 110 or so validation repertoires. The validation cohort had no HLA typing available for a later analysis, so co-occurrence within that cohort was assessed over all 130 or so repertoires. While some public TCRs were present in many individuals, most TCR sequences turned up only very rarely across donors.

The TCR was taken from a woman aged 18-29 years in good health and CMV-seronegative. The rearranged chain carries TRBV4-3 and TRBJ1-1, with TRBD1 tentatively as D gene (5 bases match). The sample consisted of PBMCs. CDR3 sequence: CASSHIQGTDTEAFF. The sequence in DNA is TGCGCCAGCAGCCACATTCAGGGAACGGACACTGAAGCTTTCTTT.